Below are 8 T cell receptor beta chains sequenced from a single sample in a study of blood T cell repertoires in COVID-19 (dated by TCRdb to about 2020). The protocol used for the library was the immunoSEQ multiplex PCR assay. Drawn from immuneACCESS, this table holds only the in-frame rearrangements with V and J called that TCRdb kept. Clones are partly lost; checked studies trace under half to an unresolved V gene and leave the rest unexplained. Here the sample has some 320,000 clones; around 88% occur a single time. The ten largest account for more than 6.5% of the sample. What was sequenced was peripheral blood. These receptors originate from a woman younger than 45 who had recovered from COVID-19.

The chain recombines TRBV4-2 with TRBJ1-4; maybe TRBD1 (5 bases). The V gene lost 0 bases and the J gene lost 3 bases, with 17 bases spanning the gap. The V gene's germline CDR1 is LGHNA and CDR2 YNFKEQ. This CDR3 spans 18 amino acids. CDR3: CASSQDPRRYRSNEKLFF. The DNA of the CDR3 is TGTGCCAGCAGCCAAGACCCCCGACGCTACAGGTCTAATGAAAAACTGTTTTTT.

This chain uses TRBV27 with TRBJ2-7; 7 nucleotides align to TRBD1. Per the germline V gene, CDR1 is MNHEY and CDR2 is SMNVEV (reference sequence). V shed 5 bases and J 4 bases; nucleotides not matched to a gene: 8. The CDR3 has 14 residues. The CDR3 sequence: CASSRGQALYEQYF. The DNA for the CDR3 is TGTGCCAGCAGTCGTGGACAGGCACTTTACGAGCAGTACTTC.

This chain uses TRBV6-6 with TRBJ2-5, with D possibly matching TRBD1 (5 bases). This CDR3 is 14 amino acids long. Between the trimmed V and J ends, which lost 2 bases and 1 base, there was a span of 8 bases. CDR1 is MNHNY, CDR2 SVGAGI, per germline (reference sequence). The CDR3 DNA follows: TGTGCCAGCAGTTACGGCACAGGCCAAGAGACCCAGTACTTC. It codes for CASSYGTGQETQYF.

The chain carries TRBV4-1 and TRBJ2-5; 9 bases map to TRBD1. Trimming cost V 1 base and J 5 bases; bases outside gene matches: 8. This CDR3 region has 16 residues. Germline CDR1 and CDR2: MGHRA and YSYEKL. CDR3 bases: TGCGCCAGCAGCCAAGGGCGCTACAGGGGGCGGGAGACCCAGTACTTC. It yields the protein CASSQGRYRGRETQYF.

The chain links TRBV27 to TRBJ1-3, with 9 nucleotides matching TRBD1. V dropped 5 bases and J dropped 1; count of bases not matched to a gene: 3. In germline, CDR1 is MNHEY, CDR2 SMNVEV (reference sequence). The CDR3 loop spans 15 amino acids. As DNA, the CDR3 is TGTGCCAGCAGTCCGGGGACAGGGTCTGGAAACACCATATATTTT. Translating it yields CASSPGTGSGNTIYF.

The chain is built from TRBV4-1 and TRBJ2-2; tentatively, D is TRBD1 (6 bases). The V gene lost 2 bases and the J gene lost 5 bases, with 15 bases spanning the gap. From germline, CDR1 is MGHRA and CDR2 YSYEKL. The CDR3 has 16 residues. The CDR3 is CASSQSTGWGTGELFF. The CDR3 DNA sequence: TGCGCCAGCAGCCAAAGTACAGGGTGGGGGACCGGGGAGCTGTTTTTT.

The rearrangement links TRBV5-1 to TRBJ1-6; 9 bases align to TRBD1. The germline CDR1 and CDR2 sequences are SGHRS and YFSETQ. V was pared by 4 bases and J by 5 bases, with 7 bases of the junction left unmatched. The CDR3 covers 16 residues. The CDR3 region is CASSPRQGGDNSPLHF. In DNA form, the CDR3 reads TGCGCCAGCAGCCCCAGACAGGGGGGGGATAATTCACCCCTCCACTTT.

This rearrangement joins TRBV7-2 to TRBJ1-5, with 8 bases fitting TRBD1. Unmatched junction bases numbered 5, after V lost 0 bases and J lost 4 bases. The germline V gene has CDR1 SGHTA and CDR2 FQGNSA. This CDR3 is built from 16 residues. The CDR3 coding sequence is TGTGCCAGCAGCTTAGCCGGGACAGGACATAATCAGCCCCAGCATTTT. Amino acids: CASSLAGTGHNQPQHF.